Here is one T cell receptor (beta chain) with its context. Its antigen has not been determined. No much larger clone is present one base from it, and per-base qualities are unavailable. To sequence the TCRbeta CDR3 region, genomic DNA was isolated from the sorted cells. The immunoSEQ Assay was used for sequencing of TCRbeta CDR3 regions. TCRdb obtained this table from immuneACCESS and retained in-frame rearrangements with V and J assigned. These tables miss some clones; where compared with another copy, unresolved V genes account for less than half of the shortfall, and the remainder is unexplained. In all, the sample holds tens of thousands of clones, and around nine tenths of those were seen once. Together, the top ten hold approximately 0.8% of the sample. This entry is derived from a study of OX40 agonist ivuxolimab in advanced cancers. A note on the overall study: Ivuxolimab was an agonistic, fully human IgG2 monoclonal antibody directed against OX40 (CD134), a costimulatory receptor. Of the approximately 50 dose-escalation patients, hepatocellular carcinoma was present in about 20, melanoma in around 15, renal cell carcinoma in 9 and head and neck cancer in 9. In the dose-escalation cohort, 82.7% of patients were male, and the mean age was approximately 60 years, with a range of roughly 23 to 85. Intravenous ivuxolimab was administered to patients every 2 weeks at six dose levels: 0.01, 0.1, 0.3, 1.5, 3 and 10 mg/kg. Partial responses occurred in three dose-escalation patients: two with cutaneous melanoma and one with hepatocellular carcinoma. The paper describes the monotherapy dose-escalation part (N ≈ 51 patients) of the phase I trial of ivuxolimab. Peripheral TCRbeta sequencing aimed to test whether ivuxolimab altered TCR sequence diversity and caused clonal T-cell expansion. Prior anti-PD-1, anti-PD-L1 or anti-CTLA-4 therapy was permitted, and 30% to 45% of dose-escalation patients had received checkpoint inhibitors. Points the paper makes about the study in general: Which antigens the clonally expanded peripheral T cells were specific for was not determined. In partial responders in the 0.1-3.0 mg/kg groups, normalized peripheral clonal expansion was found to be among the lowest, especially among CD8+ T cells. Low levels of normalized T-cell clonal expansion were also shown by some nonresponding patients. After ivuxolimab, more expanded clones were found on average in CD8+ T cells than in CD4+ T cells. At doses of 0.1 to 3.0 mg/kg, clonal expansion of both CD4+ and CD8+ T cells in blood was seen between baseline and week 6.

The trial excluded patients who had a history of autoimmune disease or who were on systemic immunosuppression. Peripheral blood for TCR sequencing was collected from all dose cohorts at baseline, on cycle 4 day 1, and on cycle 7 day 1. The samples were taken from a phase I, first-in-human, multicenter, open-label dose-escalation trial of ivuxolimab. Adults with locally advanced or metastatic melanoma, renal cell carcinoma, hepatocellular carcinoma or head and neck squamous cell carcinoma were enrolled in the trial. Before TCR sequencing, CD4+ and CD8+ T cells were separately sorted from peripheral blood. A distance of 15 bases separates the germline ends of V and J, which lose 5 bases and 2 bases respectively. Taken from cysteine to phenylalanine, the CDR3 has 16 residues. Here the CDR3 DNA is all that survives: 48 bases in frame from base 1. The germline V gene specifies SGHNT as CDR1 and YENEEA as CDR2.

The sequence derives from an adult with an advanced solid tumor such as melanoma, head and neck, liver or kidney cancer. The receptor chain draws on TRBV11-3 and TRBJ2-2; TRBD1 is possibly the D segment (6 matching bases). The specimen was CD4+ or CD8+ T cells sorted from blood, collected in a trial of the OX40 agonist ivuxolimab. The CDR3 sequence is CASSPGTLLNTGELFF. Read as DNA, the sequence is TGTGCCAGCAGCCCCGGGACACTCCTTAACACCGGGGAGCTGTTTTTT.